The clone carrying this TCR beta chain was found a few times. Its cognate antigen is unknown. TCRdb re-derived calls from the reads in MiXCR, one entry per CDR3 protein. The sample has approximately 590,000 distinct CDR3 sequences, 40% seen once. The data were taken from a study of T cell repertoires in cytomegalovirus infection. Study-level information: Recently identified HLA-C-restricted CMV epitopes were used, and well-studied HLA-B-restricted CMV epitopes were used as well. Both CMV infection and a matching HLA type were indicated by public TCR beta signatures. General study findings and limits: Identification of carriers of CMV plus the relevant HLA was performed using cumulative public TCR beta family frequency. Ex vivo responses were dominated by HLA-C-restricted CMV-specific TCR beta clonotypes.

Germline V gene sequence: CDR1 SGHTA, CDR2 FQGNSA. V shed 1 base and J shed 4 bases, with 13 bases lying between them. The CDR3 contains 15 residues. The specimen comprised cultured PBMCs, sampled from culture after CMV antigen stimulation. This clonotype originated in a human donor in good health (CMV status not recorded). Some clones in this sample may be carry-over from other donors' samples. The chain uses TRBV7-2 and TRBJ2-5, with D perhaps TRBD2 (7 bases). The CDR3 loop reads CASSLVGGRLETQYF. CDR3 nucleotide sequence: TGTGCCAGCAGCTTAGTCGGGGGGCGCCTAGAGACCCAGTACTTC. The whole variable domain, filled in from reference TRBV7-2 and TRBJ2-5, reads GAGVSQSPSNKVTEKGKDVELRCDPISGHTALYWYRQSLGQGLEFLIYFQGNSAPDKSGLPSDRFSAERTGGSVSTLTIQRTQQEDSAVYLCASSLVGGRLETQYFGPGTRLLVL.